The 30 T cell receptor beta chains below come from one sample, sequenced in a study of sequential checkpoint blockade in melanoma. Treatment given: randomized to nivolumab then ipilimumab (arm A) or the reverse (arm B). Libraries were prepared by immunoSEQ multiplex PCR; TCRdb keeps only in-frame clonotypes and omits some of them. The repertoire holds approximately 4,900 clones, with about a third as singletons. This specimen was tumor tissue (inferred from file names), taken from a patient given nivolumab and ipilimumab in sequence. The receptors stem from a human donor with melanoma.

The chain employs TRBV6-8 and TRBJ2-2; the match to TRBD2 covers 8 bases. Germline CDR1 is MNHGY and CDR2 is SAAAGT. The CDR3 is 14 amino acids. V was pared by 8 bases and J by 3 bases, with 5 bases of the junction left unmatched. This chain's CDR3 is CASDGGAYTGELFF. CDR3 nucleotides: TGTGCCAGCGACGGGGGGGCTTACACCGGGGAGCTGTTTTTT.

This clone showed up just once. The rearrangement uses TRBV5-1 and TRBJ1-4; D uncertain. Trimming stripped 4 bases from V and 2 bases from J, with 12 bases between. The CDR3 contains 15 residues. The V gene's germline CDR1 is SGHRS and CDR2 YFSETQ. The CDR3 spells CASSQGIETNEKLFF. In DNA form, the CDR3 reads TGCGCCAGCAGCCAAGGGATCGAGACTAATGAAAAACTGTTTTTT. Using reference TRBV5-1 and TRBJ1-4 for the parts outside the CDR3, the full variable domain is KAGVTQTPRYLIKTRGQQVTLSCSPISGHRSVSWYQQTPGQGLQFLFEYFSETQRNKGNFPGRFSGRQFSNSRSEMNVSTLELGDSALYLCASSQGIETNEKLFFGSGTQLSVL.

By sample share, this clone is medium-sized. The chain has TRBV6-8 and TRBJ1-1; TRBD1 agrees at 7 bases. Germline CDR1 reads MNHGY; CDR2 reads SAAAGT. V trimming: 10 bases; J trimming: 0 bases; junction bases outside the gene matches: 11. The CDR3 covers 15 residues. The CDR3 is CATRGGRNLNTEAFF. The CDR3 DNA sequence: TGTGCCACGCGAGGGGGCCGGAATTTGAACACTGAAGCTTTCTTT.

This clone showed up just a few times. V and J are TRBV30 and TRBJ1-1; D might be TRBD1 (5 bases). Between the trimmed V and J ends, which lost 3 bases and 0 bases, there was a span of 11 bases. The germline gives CDR1 GTSNPN, CDR2 SVGIG (reference sequence). The CDR3 runs to 14 residues. CDR3: CAWRTGHLNTEAFF. Here the CDR3 DNA reads TGTGCCTGGAGGACTGGACACTTGAACACTGAAGCTTTCTTT.

The CDR3 is CASSLSASGFSYEQYF. The CDR3 nucleotides are TGTGCCAGCAGCTTATCGGCTAGCGGGTTCTCCTACGAGCAGTACTTC. This sequence joins TRBV11-3 and TRBJ2-7; 8 positions match TRBD2. V lost 2 bases, J lost 0 bases, and 6 bases stayed unmatched. CDR1 and CDR2 from the germline V gene are SGHNT and YENEEA. There are 16 residues in the CDR3.

The genes are TRBV6-8 and TRBJ1-2; D unclear. This CDR3 contains 14 residues. Germline values: CDR1 MNHGY, CDR2 SAAAGT. The V gene lost 4 bases and the J gene lost 2 bases, with 11 bases spanning the gap. CDR3 coding DNA: TGTGCCAGCAGTTTGGGAGTCGGAAACTATGGCTACACCTTC. Translation gives CASSLGVGNYGYTF.

This clone has more than one count but fewer than ten. V and J are TRBV28 and TRBJ1-3; a weak D match, TRBD1 (5 bases). The CDR3 consists of 16 residues. The germline V gene encodes CDR1 MDHEN and CDR2 SYDVKM. Trimming left V 5 bases short and J 0 bases short, with 14 bases between. The CDR3 DNA reads TGTGCCAGCAGTCCTCCGGGACGGAGCTCTGGAAACACCATATATTTT. Protein sequence: CASSPPGRSSGNTIYF.

This clone was counted between two and nine times. The V call is TRBV11-3, the J call TRBJ2-1; 9 bases are shared with TRBD2. Germline V gives CDR1 SGHNT, CDR2 YENEEA. The CDR3 extends over 16 amino acids. V was clipped by 2 bases and J by 8 bases; unmatched bases: 10. The chain's CDR3 is CASSLWASGNRDEQFF. In nucleotides, the CDR3 is TGTGCCAGCAGCTTATGGGCTAGCGGGAATCGCGATGAGCAGTTCTTC.

The rearrangement uses TRBV18 and TRBJ1-5; no clear D. The CDR3 extends over 13 amino acids. Trimming left V 3 bases short and J 1 base short, with 4 bases between. Germline CDR1 is KGHSH and CDR2 is LQKENI. The CDR3 here is CASSPGSNQPQHF. For the CDR3, the DNA is TGTGCCAGCTCACCGGGGAGCAATCAGCCCCAGCATTTT.

V usage is TRBV11-3 and J usage is TRBJ2-3, with TRBD2 identical over 7 bases. With V trimmed by 3 bases and J by 2 bases, 5 bases remained unmatched. The CDR3 consists of 15 residues. CDR1 is SGHNT and CDR2 is YENEEA in the germline V gene. CDR3 bases: TGTGCCAGCAGCTTGACGGCGGGAGCCACAGATACGCAGTATTTT. Translation: CASSLTAGATDTQYF.

There are a few counts of this clone. The chain employs TRBV19 and TRBJ1-3, with D unclear. V shed 7 bases and J shed 0 bases, with 13 bases lying between them. Germline CDR1 reads LNHDA; CDR2 reads SQIVND (reference sequence). This CDR3 spans 15 amino acids. This CDR3 reads CASTTFVGSGNTIYF. CDR3 nucleotide sequence: TGTGCCAGTACTACATTCGTGGGCTCTGGAAACACCATATATTTT.

The gene calls are TRBV19 and TRBJ1-4; D gene unclear. The V end was cut by 1 base, the J end by 2 bases, with 8 bases between. Germline assignment: CDR1 LNHDA and CDR2 SQIVND (reference sequence). The length of the CDR3 is 15 residues. This CDR3 reads CASSIAGSTNEKLFF. The CDR3 DNA is TGTGCCAGTAGTATAGCCGGGAGCACTAATGAAAAACTGTTTTTT.

The rearrangement links TRBV7-4 to TRBJ1-5, with 8 bases that match TRBD1. V was pared by 9 bases and J by 7 bases, with 11 bases of the junction left unmatched. The germline gives CDR1 SGHVT, CDR2 SQSDAQ. The CDR3 has 14 residues. The CDR3 here is CARGGQAPQQPQHF. The CDR3 nucleotides read TGTGCCAGAGGGGGACAGGCACCCCAGCAGCCCCAGCATTTT. Filled out from reference TRBV7-4 and TRBJ1-5, the complete variable domain reads GAGVSQSPRYKVAKRGRDVALRCDSISGHVTLYWYRQTLGQGSEVLTYSQSDAQRDKSGRPSGRFSAERPERSVSTLKIQRTEQGDSAVYLCARGGQAPQQPQHFGDGTRLSIL.

This clone appeared a few times. The V and J genes are TRBV29-1 and TRBJ2-2; D tentatively reads TRBD1 or TRBD2 (5 bases each). The V gene lost 3 bases and the J gene lost 5 bases, with 16 bases spanning the gap. This CDR3 is 15 amino acids long. The germline CDR1 and CDR2 sequences are SQVTM and ANQGSEA. CDR3 sequence reads: CSVEVGASNTGELFF. DNA of the CDR3: TGCAGCGTTGAGGTCGGGGCTAGCAATACCGGGGAGCTGTTTTTT.

The chain recombines TRBV28 with TRBJ2-4; 10 bases align to TRBD1. The ends lost 5 bases at V and 10 bases at J; junction bases unmatched: 11. Germline lookup yields CDR1 MDHEN and CDR2 SYDVKM. The CDR3 totals 15 residues. The chain's CDR3 is CASSPTTGGPSIQYF. DNA for the CDR3: TGTGCCAGCAGTCCTACGACAGGGGGCCCGAGTATTCAGTACTTC.

This clone was counted between two and nine times. V usage is TRBV12-5 and J usage is TRBJ2-1, with D possibly matching TRBD2 (6 bases). Germline values: CDR1 LGHNT, CDR2 FRNRAP. V lost 3 bases, J lost 8 bases, and 14 bases lay in between. The CDR3 length is 14 residues. This chain's CDR3 is CASGFGHPGDEQFF. In DNA form, the CDR3 reads TGTGCTAGTGGTTTTGGACACCCGGGGGATGAGCAGTTCTTC.

V usage is TRBV11-3 and J usage is TRBJ2-7; D assignment may be TRBD1 or TRBD2 (5 bases each). CDR3 size: 14 residues. CDR1 is SGHNT and CDR2 is YENEEA in the germline V gene. Trimming took off 3 bases at V and 6 bases at J, with 15 bases between the two ends. This CDR3 reads CASSLGVQGAEQYF. The DNA of the CDR3 is TGTGCCAGCAGCTTGGGGGTTCAGGGTGCCGAGCAGTACTTC.

This clone appeared once. The gene calls are TRBV28 and TRBJ2-1; TRBD2 agrees at 7 bases. The V and J ends lost 1 base and 2 bases, in that order; junction bases with no gene match: 5. Germline V gene lookup returns CDR1 MDHEN and CDR2 SYDVKM. The CDR3 runs 16 residues. In DNA form, the CDR3 reads TGTGCCAGCAGTTTATCCGGCGGGGGACCCTACAATGAGCAGTTCTTC. It is translated as CASSLSGGGPYNEQFF. The full variable domain, completed using reference TRBV28 and TRBJ2-1, is DVKVTQSSRYLVKRTGEKVFLECVQDMDHENMFWYRQDPGLGLRLIYFSYDVKMKEKGDIPEGYSVSREKKERFSLILESASTNQTSMYLCASSLSGGGPYNEQFFGPGTRLTVL.

This chain's CDR3 is CSVGRTAYNEQFF. In DNA, the CDR3 is TGCAGCGTTGGGAGGACCGCCTACAATGAGCAGTTCTTC. This sequence joins TRBV29-1 and TRBJ2-1; D is possibly TRBD2 (5 bases). V was clipped by 4 bases and J by 2 bases, with 9 bases between them. Germline CDR1 SQVTM, CDR2 ANQGSEA. The CDR3 consists of 13 residues.

This clone was counted between two and nine times. V is TRBV14 and J is TRBJ1-1, with D unclear. Trimming shortened V by 0 bases and J by 5 bases, and 13 bases separated the two germline ends. CDR1 and CDR2 from the germline V gene are SGHDN and FVKESK. This CDR3 has 15 amino acids. The CDR3 here is CASSQEVVVGTEAFF. The CDR3 region has the DNA TGTGCCAGCAGCCAAGAAGTGGTGGTTGGGACTGAAGCTTTCTTT.

CDR3 in amino acids: CATYHGQGMGQPQHF. CDR3 nucleotide sequence: TGTGCCACCTACCACGGGCAGGGTATGGGTCAGCCCCAGCATTTT. This chain links TRBV6-8 with TRBJ1-5; TRBD1 might be the D (5 bases). CDR3 size: 15 residues. CDR1 and CDR2 from the germline V gene are MNHGY and SAAAGT. V was cut by 10 bases and J by 6 bases, with 22 bases left in between.

V gene TRBV18 combines with J gene TRBJ1-4, with 10 bases lining up with TRBD1. Germline values: CDR1 KGHSH, CDR2 LQKENI. The CDR3 contains 14 residues. V lost 4 bases and J lost 11; bases outside the gene matches: 7. The CDR3 region has the DNA TGTGCCAGCTCACTGGACAGGGGGAGCGGGAAACTGTTTTTT. Its translation: CASSLDRGSGKLFF. The full variable domain, completed using reference TRBV18 and TRBJ1-4, is NAGVMQNPRHLVRRRGQEARLRCSPMKGHSHVYWYRQLPEEGLKFMVYLQKENIIDESGMPKERFSAEFPKEGPSILRIQQVVRGDSAAYFCASSLDRGSGKLFFGSGTQLSVL.

This clone was seen only a few times. The chain uses TRBV6-8 and TRBJ2-7; TRBD1 matches 7 bases. CDR1 and CDR2 (germline): MNHGY, SAAAGT. With V trimmed by 5 bases and J by 2 bases, 12 bases remained unmatched. CDR3 size: 16 residues. CDR3 DNA sequence: TGTGCCAGCAGTCCGCAGGGGGTCTGGGACACCTACGAGCAGTACTTC. This gives the protein CASSPQGVWDTYEQYF.

This clone was counted a few times. This chain connects TRBV9 to TRBJ1-5; D is uncertain. V lost 4 bases and J lost 3, with 11 bases in between. Germline V gene sequence: CDR1 SGDLS, CDR2 YYNGEE. The CDR3 extends over 14 amino acids. The CDR3 loop reads CASSKSLFNQPQHF. CDR3 bases: TGTGCCAGCAGCAAAAGCCTATTCAATCAGCCCCAGCATTTT.

J is TRBJ2-2 and V is TRBV30, with TRBD1 matching over 8 bases. This CDR3 comprises 13 residues. Trimming at V came to 5 bases and at J to 1 base, leaving 0 bases not matched to a gene. Germline lookup yields CDR1 GTSNPN and CDR2 SVGIG (reference sequence). The DNA for the CDR3 is TGTGCCTGGGGGACAGGGAACACCGGGGAGCTGTTTTTT. Translated, it gives CAWGTGNTGELFF.

The rearrangement uses TRBV12-5 and TRBJ1-5; TRBD1 aligns across 7 bases. The CDR3 has 15 residues. Trimming cost V 3 bases and J 4 bases; bases outside gene matches: 6. The germline CDR1 and CDR2 sequences are LGHNT and FRNRAP. The CDR3 here is CASGLEGANNQPQHF. The CDR3 bases are TGTGCTAGTGGTTTAGAGGGGGCGAATAATCAGCCCCAGCATTTT.

The V gene is TRBV6-8, the J gene TRBJ2-3; D gene ambiguous. CDR1 is MNHGY, CDR2 SAAAGT, per germline. V was trimmed by 2 bases and J by 2 bases, leaving 11 bases between them. This CDR3 is 15 amino acids long. The CDR3 reads CASSYGPLVTDTQYF. In nucleotides, the CDR3 is TGTGCCAGCAGTTACGGCCCCCTTGTCACAGATACGCAGTATTTT.

This chain uses TRBV28 with TRBJ2-7, with a tentative D call TRBD1 (6 bases). Germline loops: CDR1 MDHEN, CDR2 SYDVKM. The V and J ends lost 6 bases and 2 bases respectively, with 11 bases between them. The CDR3 consists of 13 residues. The CDR3 loop reads CASRGGKAYEQYF. CDR3 sequence (DNA): TGTGCCAGCAGAGGGGGAAAAGCCTACGAGCAGTACTTC.

V and J are TRBV28 and TRBJ1-5; unclear D gene. Germline V gene data show CDR1 as MDHEN and CDR2 as SYDVKM. Trimming pared 6 bases from V and 2 bases from J, leaving 11 bases between. The CDR3 is made up of 14 amino acids. This CDR3 reads CASSLPRGNQPQHF. CDR3 nucleotides: TGTGCCAGCAGCCTGCCCCGAGGCAATCAGCCCCAGCATTTT.

This clone appeared a few times. The V gene is TRBV4-1, the J gene TRBJ2-7, with 7 nucleotides matching TRBD1. CDR1 MGHRA and CDR2 YSYEKL come from the germline V gene. With V trimmed by 1 base and J by 0 bases, 9 bases remained unmatched. The CDR3 runs 17 residues. Written as DNA, the CDR3 is TGCGCCAGCAGCCAAGCTCCTGGGACAGCCTACTCCTACGAGCAGTACTTC. This gives the protein CASSQAPGTAYSYEQYF.